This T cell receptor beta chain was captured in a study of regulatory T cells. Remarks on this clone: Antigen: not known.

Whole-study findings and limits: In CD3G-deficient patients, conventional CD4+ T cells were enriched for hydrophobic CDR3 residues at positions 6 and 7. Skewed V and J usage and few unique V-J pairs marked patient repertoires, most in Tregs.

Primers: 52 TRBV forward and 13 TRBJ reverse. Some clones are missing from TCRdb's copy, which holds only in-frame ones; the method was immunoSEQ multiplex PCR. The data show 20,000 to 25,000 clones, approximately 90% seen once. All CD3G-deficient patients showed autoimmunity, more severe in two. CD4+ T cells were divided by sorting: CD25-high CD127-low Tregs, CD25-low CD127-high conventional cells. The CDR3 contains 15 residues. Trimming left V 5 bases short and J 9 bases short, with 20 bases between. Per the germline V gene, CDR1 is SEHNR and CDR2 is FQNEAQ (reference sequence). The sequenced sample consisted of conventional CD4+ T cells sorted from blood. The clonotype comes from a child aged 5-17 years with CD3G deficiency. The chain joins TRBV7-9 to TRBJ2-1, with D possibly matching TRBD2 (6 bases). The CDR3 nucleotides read TGTGCCAGCAGCCGGACTACCCCAAGTAAGGGTGAGCAGTTCTTC. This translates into CASSRTTPSKGEQFF.